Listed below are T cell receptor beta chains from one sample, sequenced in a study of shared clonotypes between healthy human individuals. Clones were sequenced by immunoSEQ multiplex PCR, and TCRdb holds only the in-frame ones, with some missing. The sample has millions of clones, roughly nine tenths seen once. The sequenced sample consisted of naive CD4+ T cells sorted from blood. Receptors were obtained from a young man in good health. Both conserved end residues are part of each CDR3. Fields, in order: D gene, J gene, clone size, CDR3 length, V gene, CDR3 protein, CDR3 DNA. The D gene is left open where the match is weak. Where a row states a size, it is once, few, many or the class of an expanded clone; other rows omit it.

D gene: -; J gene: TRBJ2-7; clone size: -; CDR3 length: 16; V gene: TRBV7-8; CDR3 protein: CASSLPGLPISYEQYF; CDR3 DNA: TGTGCCAGCAGCTTACCAGGCTTACCCATTTCCTACGAGCAGTACTTC
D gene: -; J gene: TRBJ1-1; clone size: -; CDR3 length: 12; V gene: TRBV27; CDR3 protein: CASSLGGGEAFF; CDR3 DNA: TGTGCCAGCAGTTTGGGGGGCGGGGAAGCTTTCTTT
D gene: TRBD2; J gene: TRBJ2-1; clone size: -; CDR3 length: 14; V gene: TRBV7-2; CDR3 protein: CASSFRLANNEQFF; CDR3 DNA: TGTGCCAGCAGCTTTCGACTAGCGAACAATGAGCAGTTCTTC
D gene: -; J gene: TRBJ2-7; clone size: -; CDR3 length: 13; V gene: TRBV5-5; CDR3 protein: CASSSDETREQYF; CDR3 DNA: TGTGCCAGCAGCTCCGACGAGACTAGGGAGCAGTACTTC
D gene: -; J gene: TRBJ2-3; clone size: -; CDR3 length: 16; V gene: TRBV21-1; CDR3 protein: CASSKNGPISTDTQYF; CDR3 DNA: TGTGCCAGCAGCAAAAACGGCCCGATTAGCACAGATACGCAGTATTTT
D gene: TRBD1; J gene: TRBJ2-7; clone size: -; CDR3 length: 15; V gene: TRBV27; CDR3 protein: CASSLKGQDFHEQYF; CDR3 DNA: TGTGCCAGCAGTTTAAAGGGACAGGACTTCCACGAGCAGTACTTC
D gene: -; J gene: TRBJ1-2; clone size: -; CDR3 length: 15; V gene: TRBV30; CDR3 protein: CAWSLTRFLIYGYTF; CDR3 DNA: TGTGCCTGGAGCCTAACACGGTTCTTAATCTATGGCTACACCTTC
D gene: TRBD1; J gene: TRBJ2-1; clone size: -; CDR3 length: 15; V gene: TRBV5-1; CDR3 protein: CASSSTGSSYNEQFF; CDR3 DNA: TGCGCCAGCAGCTCGACAGGGAGCTCCTACAATGAGCAGTTCTTC
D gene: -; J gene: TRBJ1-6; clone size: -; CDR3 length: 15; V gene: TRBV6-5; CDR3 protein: CASRLTGTFDSPLHF; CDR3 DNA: TGTGCCAGCAGACTGACCGGGACCTTTGATTCACCCCTCCACTTT
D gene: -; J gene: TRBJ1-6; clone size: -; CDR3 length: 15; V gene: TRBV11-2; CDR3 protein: CASSFAGLYNSPLHF; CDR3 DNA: TGTGCCAGCAGCTTTGCAGGGCTCTATAATTCACCCCTCCACTTT
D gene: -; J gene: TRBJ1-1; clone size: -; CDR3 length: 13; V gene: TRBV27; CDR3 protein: CASQGTVNTEAFF; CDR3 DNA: TGTGCCAGCCAAGGGACGGTGAACACTGAAGCTTTCTTT
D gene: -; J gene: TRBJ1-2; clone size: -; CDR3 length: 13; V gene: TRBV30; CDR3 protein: CAWNINLETGYTF; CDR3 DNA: TGTGCCTGGAACATCAATCTAGAGACCGGCTACACCTTC
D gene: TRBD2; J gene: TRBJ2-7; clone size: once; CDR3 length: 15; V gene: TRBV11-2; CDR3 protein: CASSLVGGGFHEQYF; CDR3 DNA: TGTGCCAGCAGCTTAGTTGGCGGGGGGTTCCACGAGCAGTACTTC
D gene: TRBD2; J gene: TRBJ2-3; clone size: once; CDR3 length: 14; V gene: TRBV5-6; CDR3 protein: CASTLAGLTDTQYF; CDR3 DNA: TGTGCCAGCACACTAGCGGGGCTCACAGATACGCAGTATTTT
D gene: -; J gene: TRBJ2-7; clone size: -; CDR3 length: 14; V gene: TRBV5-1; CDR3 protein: CASSLGAGSYEQYF; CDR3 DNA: TGCGCCAGCAGCTTGGGGGCGGGCAGCTACGAGCAGTACTTC
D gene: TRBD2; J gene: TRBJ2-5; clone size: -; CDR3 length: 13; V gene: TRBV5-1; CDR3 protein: CASSKGLQETQYF; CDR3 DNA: TGCGCCAGCAGCAAGGGACTACAAGAGACCCAGTACTTC
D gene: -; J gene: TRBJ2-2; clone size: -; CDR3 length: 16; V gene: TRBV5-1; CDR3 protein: CASSRAPPGGTGELFF; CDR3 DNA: TGCGCCAGCAGTCGGGCCCCCCCCGGGGGCACCGGGGAGCTGTTTTTT
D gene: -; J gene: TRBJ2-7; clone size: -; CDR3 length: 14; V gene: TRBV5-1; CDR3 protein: CASRSRTDHYEQYF; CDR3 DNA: TGCGCCAGCAGATCCAGGACAGACCACTACGAGCAGTACTTC
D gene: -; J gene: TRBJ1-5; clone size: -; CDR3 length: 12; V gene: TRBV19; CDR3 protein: CASSKQGQPQHF; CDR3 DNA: TGTGCCAGTAGTAAACAGGGCCAGCCCCAGCATTTT
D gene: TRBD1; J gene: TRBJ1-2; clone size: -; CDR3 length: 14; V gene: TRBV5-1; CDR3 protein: CASSLGDRVDGYTF; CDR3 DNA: TGCGCCAGCAGCTTGGGGGACAGGGTGGATGGCTACACCTTC